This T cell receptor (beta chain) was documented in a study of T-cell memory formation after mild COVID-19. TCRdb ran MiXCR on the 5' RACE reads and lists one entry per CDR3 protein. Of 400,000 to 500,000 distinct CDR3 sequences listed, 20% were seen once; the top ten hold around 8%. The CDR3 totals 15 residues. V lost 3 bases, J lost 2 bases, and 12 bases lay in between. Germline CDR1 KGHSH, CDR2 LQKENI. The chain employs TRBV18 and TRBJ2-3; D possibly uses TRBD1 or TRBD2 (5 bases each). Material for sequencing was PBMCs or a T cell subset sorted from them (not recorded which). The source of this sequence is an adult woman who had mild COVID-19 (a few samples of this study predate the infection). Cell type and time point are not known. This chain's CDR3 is CASSPAWDLTDTQYF. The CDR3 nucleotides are TGTGCCAGCTCACCGGCCTGGGACCTCACAGATACGCAGTATTTT.